This is a list of T cell receptor beta chains from one sample in a study of CD8 T cells in ankylosing spondylitis. TCRdb used MiXCR to reprocess the 5' RACE reads, holding one entry per CDR3 protein. This table has more than 200,000 distinct CDR3 sequences, more than 20% appearing once. The sample consisted of blood, either unsorted or a sorted T cell fraction (not recorded which). The source of these receptors is a male donor with ankylosing spondylitis or in good health (not recorded which). CDR3s include the opening cysteine and the closing phenylalanine or tryptophan. The D gene is left open where the match is weak. Expanded clones are given a class, and other clones once, few, many or no size at all.

J,V,D,size,CDR3,DNA
TRBJ2-1,TRBV11-1,TRBD2,many,CASSSRLAEEQFF,TGTGCCAGCAGCTCGCGACTAGCTGAGGAGCAGTTCTTC
TRBJ2-3,TRBV12-3/TRBV12-4,TRBD1,few,CASSLGTGSSTDTQYF,TGTGCCAGCAGTTTAGGGACAGGGTCTAGCACAGATACGCAGTATTTT
TRBJ2-2,TRBV3-1,TRBD1,-,CASSPSLTGVDTGELFF,TGTGCCAGCAGCCCTTCGCTCACAGGGGTGGATACCGGGGAGCTGTTTTTT
TRBJ2-7,TRBV10-3,TRBD1,many,CAISPGQGDEQYF,TGTGCCATCAGCCCGGGACAGGGGGACGAGCAGTACTTC
TRBJ2-5,TRBV6-1,-,-,CASSPEQGGEAQYF,TGTGCCAGCAGCCCCGAGCAGGGCGGTGAAGCCCAGTACTTC
TRBJ2-3,TRBV20-1,TRBD2,few,CSARNSGGAGDTQYF,TGCAGTGCTAGAAATAGCGGGGGGGCGGGAGATACGCAGTATTTT
TRBJ2-3,TRBV29-1,-,many,CSVGTRGTDTQYF,TGCAGCGTTGGGACTCGTGGGACAGATACGCAGTATTTT
TRBJ2-1,TRBV20-1,TRBD1,many,CSANFLTGQYNEQFF,TGCAGTGCTAACTTCTTGACAGGGCAGTACAATGAGCAGTTCTTC
TRBJ1-1,TRBV20-1,-,-,CSAPRAPDTEAFF,TGCAGTGCCCCCCGGGCGCCGGACACTGAAGCTTTCTTT
TRBJ1-2,TRBV4-1,TRBD1,many,CASSQLPGQNYGYTF,TGCGCCAGCAGCCAACTACCGGGACAGAACTATGGCTACACCTTC
TRBJ2-1,TRBV10-1,TRBD2,few,CASSTLAGGRFSYNEQFF,TGCGCCAGCAGTACACTAGCGGGGGGCCGTTTCTCCTACAATGAGCAGTTCTTC
TRBJ2-1,TRBV12-3/TRBV12-4,-,-,CASSLSRNSYNEQFF,TGTGCCAGCAGTTTGTCGAGGAACTCCTACAATGAGCAGTTCTTC
TRBJ2-3,TRBV7-3,-,-,CASSLVQGDTQYF,TGTGCCAGCAGCCTCGTACAGGGAGATACGCAGTATTTT
TRBJ2-7,TRBV29-1,TRBD1,many,CSVPGQGAREQYF,TGCAGCGTTCCGGGACAGGGGGCGAGGGAGCAGTACTTC
TRBJ2-5,TRBV20-1,TRBD2,-,CSAPGLAGANQETQYF,TGCAGTGCGCCGGGACTAGCGGGGGCCAACCAAGAGACCCAGTACTTC
TRBJ1-5,TRBV12-3/TRBV12-4,-,many,CASSLGTDQPQHF,TGTGCCAGCAGTTTAGGGACGGATCAGCCCCAGCATTTT